These 5 T cell receptor beta chains were sequenced from one sample in a study of T-cell memory formation after mild COVID-19. TCRdb analysed the 5' RACE reads with MiXCR anew, one entry per CDR3 protein. The sample lists 210,000 or so distinct CDR3 sequences, about 10% occurring once. Source material: PBMCs or a T cell subset sorted from them (not recorded which). The receptors derive from a man aged 18 to 35 who had mild COVID-19 (a few samples of this study predate the infection). Cell type and time point are not known.

This clonotype has more than one count but fewer than ten. The V gene is TRBV4-1, the J gene TRBJ1-2, with D possibly being TRBD1 (6 bases). CDR1 MGHRA and CDR2 YSYEKL come from the germline V gene. The V gene lost 1 base and the J gene lost 4 bases, with 10 bases spanning the gap. CDR3 length: 14 amino acids. Here the CDR3 DNA reads TGCGCCAGCAGCCAAGCGGAAGGGGGCTATGGCTACACCTTC. It encodes CASSQAEGGYGYTF.

The V call is TRBV5-4, the J call TRBJ2-3; TRBD2 matches 10 bases. The CDR3 is made up of 15 amino acids. V lost 5 bases, J lost 1 base, and 4 bases stayed unmatched. Germline V gives CDR1 SGHNT, CDR2 YYREEE (reference sequence). CDR3: CASRPGTSGTDTQYF. The CDR3 DNA follows: TGTGCCAGCAGACCCGGGACTAGCGGCACAGATACGCAGTATTTT.

The chain employs TRBV7-8 and TRBJ1-5, with D possibly matching TRBD1 (6 bases). The CDR3 runs 17 residues. Per germline, CDR1 SGHVS and CDR2 FQNEAQ. Trimming stripped 0 bases from V and 2 bases from J, with 14 bases between. CDR3 coding DNA: TGTGCCAGCAGCTTAGCGACAGGAGTCTTAGGCAATCAGCCCCAGCATTTT. Translated: CASSLATGVLGNQPQHF.

This clonotype was detected a few times. This chain joins TRBV4-1 and TRBJ1-4, with a possible D match to TRBD1 (6 bases). CDR3 length: 14 amino acids. Germline V gives CDR1 MGHRA, CDR2 YSYEKL. Trimming left V 0 bases short and J 9 bases short, with 11 bases between. The CDR3 region has the DNA TGCGCCAGCAGCCAAGAGGTTCAGGGGCAAAAACTGTTTTTT. It encodes CASSQEVQGQKLFF.

This clonotype has a handful of counts. The rearrangement uses TRBV4-3 and TRBJ1-1; D is unclear. The germline V and J ends were trimmed by 1 base and 5 bases, with 11 bases remaining between them. Germline V CDR1 and CDR2: LGHNA, YSLEER. The CDR3 has 14 residues. For the CDR3, the DNA is TGCGCCAGCAGCCAAGTGGGGTTCGGAACTGAAGCTTTCTTT. This codes for CASSQVGFGTEAFF.